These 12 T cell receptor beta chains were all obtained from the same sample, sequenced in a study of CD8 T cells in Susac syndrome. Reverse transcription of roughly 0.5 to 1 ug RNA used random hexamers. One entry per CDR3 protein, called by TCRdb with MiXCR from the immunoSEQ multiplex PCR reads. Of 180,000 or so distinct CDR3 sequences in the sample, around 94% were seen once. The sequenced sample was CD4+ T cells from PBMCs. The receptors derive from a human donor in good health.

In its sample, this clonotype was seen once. Written as DNA, the CDR3 is TGCAGTGCCGGAGACAGTTTTGGGCGCAATCAGCCCCAGCATTTT. It is translated as CSAGDSFGRNQPQHF. This chain connects TRBV20-1 to TRBJ1-5, with TRBD1 as a possible D gene (5 bases). The CDR3 is made up of 15 amino acids. The germline V and J ends were trimmed by 6 bases and 2 bases, with 17 bases remaining between them. Germline CDR1 is DFQATT and CDR2 is SNEGSKA (reference sequence).

The CDR3 protein is CASRQGVFPLHF. The DNA for the CDR3 is TGTGCCAGCAGGCAGGGTGTCTTCCCCCTCCACTTT. The rearrangement uses TRBV27 and TRBJ1-6, with D possibly TRBD1 on 5 matching bases. CDR1 and CDR2 (germline): MNHEY, SMNVEV (reference sequence). The ends were cut back, 6 bases at V and 13 bases at J, with 13 bases in the middle. The CDR3 contains 12 residues.

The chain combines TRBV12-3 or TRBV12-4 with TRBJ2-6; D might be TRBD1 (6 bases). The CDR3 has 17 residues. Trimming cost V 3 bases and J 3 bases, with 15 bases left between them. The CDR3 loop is CASSFELQGYGANVLTF. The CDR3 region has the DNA TGTGCCAGCAGTTTTGAACTCCAGGGGTATGGGGCCAACGTCCTGACTTTC.

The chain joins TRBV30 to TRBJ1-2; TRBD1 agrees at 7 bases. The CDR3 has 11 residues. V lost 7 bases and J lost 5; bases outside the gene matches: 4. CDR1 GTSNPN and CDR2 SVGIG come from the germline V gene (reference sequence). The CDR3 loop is CAFGTDYGYTF. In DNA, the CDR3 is TGTGCCTTCGGGACAGATTATGGCTACACCTTC.

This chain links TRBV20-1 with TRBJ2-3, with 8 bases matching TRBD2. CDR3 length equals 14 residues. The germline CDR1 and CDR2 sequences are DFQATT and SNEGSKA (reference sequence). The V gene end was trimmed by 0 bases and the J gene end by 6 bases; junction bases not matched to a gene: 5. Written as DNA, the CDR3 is TGCAGTGCTAGAGACGGACTAGCTACGGATACGCAGTATTTT. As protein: CSARDGLATDTQYF.

The chain's CDR3 is CAISESDSPLHF. The CDR3 DNA reads as TGTGCCATCAGTGAGTCAGATTCACCCCTCCACTTT. The V call is TRBV10-3, the J call TRBJ1-6; D is unresolved. The V gene lost 0 bases and the J gene lost 8 bases, with 2 bases spanning the gap. Germline V gene lookup returns CDR1 ENHRY and CDR2 SYGVKD. This CDR3 comprises 12 residues.

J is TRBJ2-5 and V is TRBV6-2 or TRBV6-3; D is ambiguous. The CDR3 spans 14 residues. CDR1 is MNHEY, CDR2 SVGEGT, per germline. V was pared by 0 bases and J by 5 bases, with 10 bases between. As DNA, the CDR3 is TGTGCCAGCAGTTACTCCCGAATTCGGGAGACCCAGTACTTC. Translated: CASSYSRIRETQYF.

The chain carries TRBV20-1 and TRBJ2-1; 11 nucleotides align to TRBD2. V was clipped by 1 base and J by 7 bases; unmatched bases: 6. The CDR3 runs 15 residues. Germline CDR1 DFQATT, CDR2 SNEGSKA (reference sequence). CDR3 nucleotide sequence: TGCAGTGCTAGAGGCAGTAGCGGGGGGGAAAATGAGCAGTTCTTC. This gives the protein CSARGSSGGENEQFF.

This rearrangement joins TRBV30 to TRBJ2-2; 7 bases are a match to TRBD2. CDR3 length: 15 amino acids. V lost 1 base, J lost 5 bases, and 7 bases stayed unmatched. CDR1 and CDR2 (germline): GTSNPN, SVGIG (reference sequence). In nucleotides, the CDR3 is TGTGCCTGGAGTGGAGCGGGGCCTGGAACCGGGGAGCTGTTTTTT. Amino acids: CAWSGAGPGTGELFF.

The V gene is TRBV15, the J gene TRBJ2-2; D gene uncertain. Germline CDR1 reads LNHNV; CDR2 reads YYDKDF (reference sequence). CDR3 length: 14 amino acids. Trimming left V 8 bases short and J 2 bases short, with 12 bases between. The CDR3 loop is CATGGNLNTGELFF. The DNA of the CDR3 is TGTGCCACCGGCGGAAACTTAAACACCGGGGAGCTGTTTTTT.

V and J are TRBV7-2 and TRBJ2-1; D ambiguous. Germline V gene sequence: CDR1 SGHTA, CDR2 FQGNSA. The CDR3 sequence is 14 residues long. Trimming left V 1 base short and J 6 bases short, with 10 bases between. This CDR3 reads CASSLVWQPNEQFF. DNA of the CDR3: TGTGCCAGCAGCTTAGTATGGCAGCCCAATGAGCAGTTCTTC.

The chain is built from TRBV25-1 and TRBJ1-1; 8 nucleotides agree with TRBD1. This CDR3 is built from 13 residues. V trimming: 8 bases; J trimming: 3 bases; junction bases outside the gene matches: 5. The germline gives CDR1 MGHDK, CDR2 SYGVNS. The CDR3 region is CASGRGRDTEAFF. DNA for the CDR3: TGTGCCAGCGGCAGGGGGCGAGACACTGAAGCTTTCTTT.